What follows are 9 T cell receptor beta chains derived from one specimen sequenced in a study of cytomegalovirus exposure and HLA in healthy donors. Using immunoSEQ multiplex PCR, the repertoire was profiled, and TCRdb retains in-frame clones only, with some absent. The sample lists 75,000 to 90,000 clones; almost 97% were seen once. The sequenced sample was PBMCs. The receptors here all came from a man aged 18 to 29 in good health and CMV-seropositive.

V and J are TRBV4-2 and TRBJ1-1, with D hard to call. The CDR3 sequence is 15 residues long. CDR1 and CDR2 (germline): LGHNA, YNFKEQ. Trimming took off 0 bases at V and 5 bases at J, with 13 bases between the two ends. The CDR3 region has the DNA TGTGCCAGCAGCCAAGACCCGGGAGGAAGGACTGAAGCTTTCTTT. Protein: CASSQDPGGRTEAFF.

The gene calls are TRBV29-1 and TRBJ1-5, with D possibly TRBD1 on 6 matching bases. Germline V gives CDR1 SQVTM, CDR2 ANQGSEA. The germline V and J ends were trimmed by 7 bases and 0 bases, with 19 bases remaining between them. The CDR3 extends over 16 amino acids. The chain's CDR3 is CSAGRGLLYSNQPQHF. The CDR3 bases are TGCAGCGCAGGCAGGGGCCTCCTATATAGCAATCAGCCCCAGCATTTT.

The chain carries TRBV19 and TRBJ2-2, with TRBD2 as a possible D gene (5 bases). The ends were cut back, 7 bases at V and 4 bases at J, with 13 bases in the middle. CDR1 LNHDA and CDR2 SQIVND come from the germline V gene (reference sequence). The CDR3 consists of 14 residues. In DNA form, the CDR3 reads TGTGCCAGTACCTCACTAGAGGTCACCGGGGAGCTGTTTTTT. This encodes CASTSLEVTGELFF.

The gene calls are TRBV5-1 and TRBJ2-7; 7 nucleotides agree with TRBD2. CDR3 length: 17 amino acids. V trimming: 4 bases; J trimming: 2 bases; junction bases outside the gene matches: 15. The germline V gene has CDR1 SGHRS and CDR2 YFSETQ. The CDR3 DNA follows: TGCGCCAGCAGCCAGGCATCGGGGGAGGGCCGGGCCTACGAGCAGTACTTC. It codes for CASSQASGEGRAYEQYF.

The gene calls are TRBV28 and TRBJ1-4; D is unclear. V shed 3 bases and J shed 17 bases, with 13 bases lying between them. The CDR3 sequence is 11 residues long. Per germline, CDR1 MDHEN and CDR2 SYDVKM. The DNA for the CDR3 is TGTGCCAGCAGTTTGGGCCGGCGAGTTTTTTTT. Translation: CASSLGRRVFF.

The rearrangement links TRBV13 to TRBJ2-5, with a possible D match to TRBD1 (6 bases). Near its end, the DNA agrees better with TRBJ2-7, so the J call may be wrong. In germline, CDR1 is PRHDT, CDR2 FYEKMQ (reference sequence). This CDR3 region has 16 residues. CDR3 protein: CASSEIQAGTNYEQYF. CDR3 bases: TGTGCCAGCAGCGAGATTCAAGCCGGGACAAACTACGAGCAGTACTTC.

The CDR3 bases are TGCAGCGTCCCAGTCGCGGAGGTGAACACTGAAGCTTTCTTT. Translating it yields CSVPVAEVNTEAFF. The gene calls are TRBV29-1 and TRBJ1-1, with D unresolved. The CDR3 contains 14 residues. CDR1 and CDR2 from the germline V gene are SQVTM and ANQGSEA. V was pared by 6 bases and J by 0 bases, with 14 bases between.

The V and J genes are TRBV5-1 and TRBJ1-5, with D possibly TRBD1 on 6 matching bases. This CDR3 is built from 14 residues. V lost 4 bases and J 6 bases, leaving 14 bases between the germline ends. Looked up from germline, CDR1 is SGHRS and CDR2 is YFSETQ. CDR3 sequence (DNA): TGCGCCAGCAGCCCACAGGGTGGCAGTCAGCCCCAGCATTTT. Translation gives CASSPQGGSQPQHF.

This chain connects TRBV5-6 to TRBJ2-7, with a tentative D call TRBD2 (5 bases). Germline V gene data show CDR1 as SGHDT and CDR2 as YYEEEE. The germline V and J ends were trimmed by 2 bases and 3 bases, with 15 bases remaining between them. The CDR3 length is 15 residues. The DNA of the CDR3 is TGTGCCAGCAGCTTACTTGCGGGCGGGTTCTACGAGCAGTACTTC. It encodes CASSLLAGGFYEQYF.